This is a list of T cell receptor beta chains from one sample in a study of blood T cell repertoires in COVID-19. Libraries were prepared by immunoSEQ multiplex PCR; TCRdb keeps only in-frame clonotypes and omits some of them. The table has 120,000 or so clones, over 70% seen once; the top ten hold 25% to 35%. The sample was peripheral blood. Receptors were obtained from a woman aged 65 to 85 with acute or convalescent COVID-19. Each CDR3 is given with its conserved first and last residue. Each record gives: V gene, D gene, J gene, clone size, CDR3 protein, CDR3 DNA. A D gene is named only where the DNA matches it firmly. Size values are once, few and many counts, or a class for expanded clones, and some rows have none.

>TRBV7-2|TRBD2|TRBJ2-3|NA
CASSPGDSGNTDTQYF
TGTGCCAGCAGCCCTGGGGATAGCGGGAACACAGATACGCAGTATTTT
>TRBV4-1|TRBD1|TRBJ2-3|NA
CASSQEGTVASDTQYF
TGCGCCAGCAGCCAAGAAGGGACAGTGGCATCAGATACGCAGTATTTT
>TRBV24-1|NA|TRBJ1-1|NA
CATSDETGNTEAFF
TGTGCCACCAGTGACGAAACAGGGAACACTGAAGCTTTCTTT
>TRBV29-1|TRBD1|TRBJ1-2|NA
CSVPLAWTGTGYTF
TGCAGCGTCCCCCTCGCATGGACAGGGACCGGCTACACCTTC
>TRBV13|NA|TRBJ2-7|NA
CASSLVGGPYEQYF
TGTGCCAGCAGCTTAGTCGGGGGTCCCTACGAGCAGTACTTC
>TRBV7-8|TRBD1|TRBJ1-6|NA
CASSPPGTGVSPLHF
TGTGCCAGCAGCCCCCCCGGGACAGGGGTCTCACCCCTCCACTTT
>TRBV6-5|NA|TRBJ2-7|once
CASSTGYSYEQYF
TGTGCCAGCAGTACGGGGTACTCCTACGAGCAGTACTTC
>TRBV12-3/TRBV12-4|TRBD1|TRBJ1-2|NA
CASSLGQNYGYTF
TGTGCCAGCAGTTTGGGACAGAACTATGGCTACACCTTC
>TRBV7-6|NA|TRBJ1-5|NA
CASSGGPGQPQHF
TGTGCCAGCAGCGGAGGGCCCGGGCAGCCCCAGCATTTT
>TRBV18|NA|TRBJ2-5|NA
CASSPGTYQETQYF
TGTGCCAGCTCACCCGGGACATACCAAGAGACCCAGTACTTC
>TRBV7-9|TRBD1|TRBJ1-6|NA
CASSSLTGASSYNSPLHF
TGTGCCAGCAGCTCACTTACAGGGGCCAGCTCCTATAATTCACCCCTCCACTTT
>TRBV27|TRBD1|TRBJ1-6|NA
CASSSWDRDNSPLHF
TGTGCCAGCAGTTCTTGGGACAGAGACAATTCACCCCTCCACTTT
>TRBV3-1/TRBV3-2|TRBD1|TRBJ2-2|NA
CASSPRTGTEAGELFF
TGTGCCAGCAGCCCCCGGACAGGGACCGAGGCCGGGGAGCTGTTTTTT
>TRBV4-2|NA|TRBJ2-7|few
CASSRTGLGYEQYF
TGTGCCAGCAGCAGAACAGGTTTGGGATACGAGCAGTACTTC
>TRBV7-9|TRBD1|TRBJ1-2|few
CASSLLTGSGYTF
TGTGCCAGCAGCTTACTGACAGGGTCCGGCTACACCTTC
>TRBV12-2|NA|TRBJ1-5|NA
CASRLYENRELNQPQHF
TGTGCAAGTCGCTTATATGAAAACCGGGAGCTCAATCAGCCCCAGCATTTT
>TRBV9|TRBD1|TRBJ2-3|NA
CASKGTGEIGTQYF
TGTGCCAGCAAGGGGACAGGGGAGATTGGGACGCAGTATTTT
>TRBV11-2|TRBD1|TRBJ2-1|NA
CASTRQGGLLDEQFF
TGTGCCAGCACCCGACAGGGGGGGTTATTAGATGAGCAGTTCTTC
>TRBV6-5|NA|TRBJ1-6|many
CASTSSYNSPLHF
TGTGCCAGCACGAGCTCCTATAATTCACCCCTCCACTTT
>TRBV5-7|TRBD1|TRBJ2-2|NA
CASSSGQENTGELFF
TGTGCCAGCAGCTCGGGACAGGAAAACACCGGGGAGCTGTTTTTT
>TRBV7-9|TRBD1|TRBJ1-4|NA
CASSLGQGGEKLFF
TGTGCCAGCAGCTTAGGACAGGGGGGTGAAAAACTGTTTTTT
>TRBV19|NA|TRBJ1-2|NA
CASSRDFLPIYGYTF
TGTGCCAGTAGCCGGGACTTCTTACCTATCTATGGCTACACCTTC
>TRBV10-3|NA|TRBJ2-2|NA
CAISASRGGRTEKLFF
TGTGCCATCAGTGCCTCAAGGGGGGGCCGAACCGAAAAGCTGTTTTTT
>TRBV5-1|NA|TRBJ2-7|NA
CASSLTRGEQYF
TGCGCCAGCAGCCTGACTAGGGGAGAGCAGTACTTC
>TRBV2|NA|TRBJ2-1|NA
CASSFALAYNEQFF
TGTGCCAGCAGTTTCGCGCTAGCCTACAATGAGCAGTTCTTC